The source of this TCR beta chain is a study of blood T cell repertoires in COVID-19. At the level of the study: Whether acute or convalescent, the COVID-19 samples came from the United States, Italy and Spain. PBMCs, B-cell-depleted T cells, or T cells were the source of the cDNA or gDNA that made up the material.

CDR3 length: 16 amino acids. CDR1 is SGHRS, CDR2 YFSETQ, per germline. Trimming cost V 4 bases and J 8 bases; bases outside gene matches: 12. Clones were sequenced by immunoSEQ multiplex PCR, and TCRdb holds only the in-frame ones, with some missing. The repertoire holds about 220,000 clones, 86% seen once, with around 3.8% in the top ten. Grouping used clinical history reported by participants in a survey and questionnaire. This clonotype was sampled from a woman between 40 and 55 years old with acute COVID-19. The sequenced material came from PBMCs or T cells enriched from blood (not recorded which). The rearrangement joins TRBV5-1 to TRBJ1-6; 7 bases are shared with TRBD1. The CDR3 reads CASSHEETGFDSPLHF. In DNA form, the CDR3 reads TGCGCCAGCAGCCATGAAGAGACAGGGTTTGATTCACCCCTCCACTTT.